These T cell receptor beta chains were read from a single sample in a study of T cell repertoires in ileal Crohn's disease. TCRdb's table, derived via immunoSEQ multiplex PCR, lists solely in-frame clones and lacks some. The table records roughly 5,300 clones, 75% to 85% of them present only once. The sequenced material came from ileal tissue. The receptor source for this set is an adult with Crohn's disease. Both conserved end residues are part of each CDR3. Fields, in order: V gene, J gene, CDR3 protein.

V: TRBV18
J: TRBJ1-3
CDR3: CASSPPVRTGNTIYF

V: TRBV6-5
J: TRBJ1-3
CDR3: CASSPGTTPGNTIYF

V: TRBV11-2
J: TRBJ2-1
CDR3: CASSDWTSGSYNEQFF

V: TRBV7-2
J: TRBJ1-1
CDR3: CASSSGRDPLNTEAFF

V: TRBV7-3
J: TRBJ2-1
CDR3: CASSLIAAGGSQDEQFF

V: TRBV15
J: TRBJ2-6
CDR3: CATSRENTPSGANVLTF

V: TRBV27
J: TRBJ2-7
CDR3: CASSLRSGTGVHEQYF

V: TRBV11-2
J: TRBJ1-3
CDR3: CASSPRQQMRGNTIYF

V: TRBV6-1
J: TRBJ2-3
CDR3: CASSEGRGWADTQYF

V: TRBV7-2
J: TRBJ1-2
CDR3: CASSYVSTGANYGYTF

V: TRBV6-1
J: TRBJ1-3
CDR3: CASSDMVVGNLAGNTIYF

V: TRBV2
J: TRBJ2-2
CDR3: CASSVGQGWSGELFF

V: TRBV5-1
J: TRBJ1-2
CDR3: CASSLGSTGVESGYTF

V: TRBV19
J: TRBJ2-7
CDR3: CASSSILTGASYEQYF

V: TRBV5-1
J: TRBJ1-2
CDR3: CASSLAGQGMGGYTF

V: TRBV11-2
J: TRBJ2-3
CDR3: CASSPFLGDTQYF

V: TRBV6-5
J: TRBJ2-7
CDR3: CASTRGGGSYEQYF

V: TRBV7-9
J: TRBJ2-3
CDR3: CASSQVADTQYF

V: TRBV18
J: TRBJ2-1
CDR3: CASSPTSPYNVYDWLQFF

V: TRBV23-1
J: TRBJ1-4
CDR3: CASLMGGKKLFF

V: TRBV7-2
J: TRBJ2-5
CDR3: CASSFAHTGGQETQYF

V: TRBV6-4
J: TRBJ1-2
CDR3: CASSPSNRENGYTF

V: TRBV7-3
J: TRBJ1-3
CDR3: CASSLGGAGNTIYF

V: TRBV5-4
J: TRBJ2-1
CDR3: CASSSRDEQFF

V: TRBV16
J: TRBJ1-5
CDR3: CASSQHDRSNQPQHF

V: TRBV29-1
J: TRBJ1-1
CDR3: CSVDIQITEAFF

V: TRBV5-6
J: TRBJ1-6
CDR3: CASSLGTGSSYNSPLHF